This passage covers 17 T cell receptor beta chains from one sample sequenced in a study of cytotoxic CD8 clonotypes in ibrutinib-treated CLL. The method was immunoSEQ multiplex PCR; TCRdb's version includes in-frame clones alone and lacks a portion of them. The sample contains about 22,000 clones, around 80% of which appear only once. Sequenced here: PBMCs, sampled before ibrutinib treatment. The source of these receptors is a human donor with chronic lymphocytic leukemia.

This chain connects TRBV9 to TRBJ1-3; TRBD1 agrees at 12 bases. There are 17 residues in the CDR3. From germline, CDR1 is SGDLS and CDR2 YYNGEE. With 6 bases clipped from V and 0 bases from J, the junction kept 7 bases outside the gene matches. CDR3: CASTPGGQGASGNTIYF. The DNA of the CDR3 is TGTGCCAGCACCCCCGGGGGACAGGGGGCCTCTGGAAACACCATATATTTT. The whole variable domain, remainder taken from reference TRBV9 and TRBJ1-3, is DSGVTQTPKHLITATGQRVTLRCSPRSGDLSVYWYQQSLDQGLQFLIQYYNGEERAKGNILERFSAQQFPDLHSELNLSSLELGDSALYFCASTPGGQGASGNTIYFGEGSWLTVV.

In this sample, this clone turned up once. The chain combines TRBV5-1 with TRBJ2-7; possible D gene TRBD2, 6 bases. Trimming removed 0 bases at V and 3 bases at J, with 10 bases between. The germline V gene encodes CDR1 SGHRS and CDR2 YFSETQ. CDR3 length: 14 amino acids. The CDR3 sequence: CASSLGGGIYEQYF. CDR3 nucleotide sequence: TGCGCCAGCAGCTTGGGTGGGGGGATCTACGAGCAGTACTTC.

The chain has TRBV30 and TRBJ1-2, with D tentatively TRBD1 (6 bases). This CDR3 comprises 14 residues. V was clipped by 2 bases and J by 2 bases, with 12 bases between them. Germline CDR1 is GTSNPN and CDR2 is SVGIG (reference sequence). DNA of the CDR3: TGTGCCTGGAGTACCCGGACAGCCAACTATGGCTACACCTTC. Residues: CAWSTRTANYGYTF.

The J gene is TRBJ2-3, the V gene TRBV11-3, with 7 bases fitting TRBD1. Germline CDR1 and CDR2: SGHNT and YENEEA. This CDR3 region has 15 residues. After removal of 5 bases from V and 5 bases from J, the junction contained 10 bases not matched to a gene. Here the CDR3 DNA reads TGTGCCAGCAGCACAGGGGACAGACCCAAAGATACGCAGTATTTT. Translating gives CASSTGDRPKDTQYF.

The chain recombines TRBV30 with TRBJ2-7, with no clear D. Germline CDR1 GTSNPN, CDR2 SVGIG (reference sequence). CDR3 length equals 13 residues. V lost 0 bases to trimming and J lost 3 bases, with 9 bases between them. Here the CDR3 reads CAWSVGTLYEQYF. For the CDR3, the DNA is TGTGCCTGGAGTGTAGGTACCCTCTACGAGCAGTACTTC.

The rearrangement links TRBV7-9 to TRBJ1-1; 9 nucleotides line up with TRBD1. V was clipped by 4 bases and J by 1 base; unmatched bases: 10. The V gene's germline CDR1 is SEHNR and CDR2 FQNEAQ (reference sequence). This CDR3 has 17 residues. CDR3 loop: CASSSTGTGRGNTEAFF. CDR3 coding DNA: TGTGCCAGCAGCTCAACCGGGACAGGGAGGGGGAACACTGAAGCTTTCTTT.

The chain links TRBV25-1 to TRBJ2-1; the D gene is possibly TRBD1 (5 bases). The CDR3 loop spans 16 amino acids. Trimming cost V 3 bases and J 2 bases, with 14 bases left between them. Germline V lookup: CDR1 MGHDK, CDR2 SYGVNS. CDR3 nucleotide sequence: TGTGCCAGCAGTGATAAGTCAGGGCTACCCTACAATGAGCAGTTCTTC. Translating it yields CASSDKSGLPYNEQFF.

V gene TRBV16 combines with J gene TRBJ1-1; unclear D gene. The CDR3 is 14 amino acids. CDR1 and CDR2 (germline): KGHSY, FQNENV. Trimming took off 4 bases at V and 1 base at J, with 10 bases between the two ends. This CDR3 is CASSPTTANTEAFF. CDR3 sequence (DNA): TGTGCCAGCAGCCCCACTACAGCGAACACTGAAGCTTTCTTT. The full variable domain, rest sourced from reference TRBV16 and TRBJ1-1, is GEEVAQTPKHLVRGEGQKAKLYCAPIKGHSYVFWYQQVLKNEFKFLISFQNENVFDETGMPKERFSAKCLPNSPCSLEIQATKLEDSAVYFCASSPTTANTEAFFGQGTRLTVV.

The chain employs TRBV27 and TRBJ2-1; D unclear. Germline V gene data show CDR1 as MNHEY and CDR2 as SMNVEV (reference sequence). The length of the CDR3 is 15 residues. Trimming cost V 8 bases and J 4 bases, with 18 bases left between them. The CDR3 DNA reads as TGTGCCAGCTCTGACTTGCCAGCCGGATACAATGAGCAGTTCTTC. Amino acids: CASSDLPAGYNEQFF.

This chain connects TRBV5-3 to TRBJ1-5; tentative D call: TRBD1 (5 bases). TRBV5-3 has ORF status, its function being uncertain. The CDR3 consists of 15 residues. V gave up 7 bases and J gave up 3 bases, with 17 bases separating them. The CDR3 spells CARGDRDRDNQPQHF. In nucleotides, the CDR3 is TGTGCCAGAGGGGACCGGGACCGAGACAATCAGCCCCAGCATTTT.

This clone was detected once. The V call is TRBV2, the J call TRBJ2-7; TRBD1 aligns across 10 bases. Losses at the gene ends were 6 bases for V and 5 bases for J; bases not matched to a gene: 7. The CDR3 runs 14 residues. The V gene's germline CDR1 is SNHLY and CDR2 FYNNEI. In DNA form, the CDR3 reads TGTGCCAGCAGCCGGACAGGGGGGGGCCACGAGCAGTACTTC. Translated, it gives CASSRTGGGHEQYF.

This clone has a single count. CDR3 residues: CSVRWGSLGSPLHF. The CDR3 DNA reads TGCAGCGTCCGCTGGGGATCACTAGGTTCACCCCTCCACTTT. The chain uses TRBV29-1 and TRBJ1-6; D gene unclear. From germline, CDR1 is SQVTM and CDR2 ANQGSEA. V lost 6 bases and J lost 9, with 18 bases in between. This CDR3 has 14 residues.

The rearrangement links TRBV19 to TRBJ2-7, with 9 nucleotides matching TRBD1. CDR3 length: 16 residues. V was pared by 2 bases and J by 1 base, with 6 bases of the junction left unmatched. Germline CDR1 is LNHDA and CDR2 is SQIVND (reference sequence). This chain's CDR3 is CASSIQGDRDSYEQYF. CDR3 DNA: TGTGCCAGTAGTATACAGGGGGACAGGGATTCCTACGAGCAGTACTTC. Combining the CDR3 with reference TRBV19 and TRBJ2-7 gives the whole variable domain DGGITQSPKYLFRKEGQNVTLSCEQNLNHDAMYWYRQDPGQGLRLIYYSQIVNDFQKGDIAEGYSVSREKKESFPLTVTSAQKNPTAFYLCASSIQGDRDSYEQYFGPGTRLTVT.

The chain uses TRBV19 and TRBJ1-2; the match to TRBD1 covers 9 bases. J gave up 7 bases and V 0 bases, and 6 bases lay outside the gene matches. The germline gives CDR1 LNHDA, CDR2 SQIVND (reference sequence). This CDR3 comprises 15 residues. DNA of the CDR3: TGTGCCAGTAGTATAGATCAACAGGGGGCGCGTGGCTACACCTTC. Residues: CASSIDQQGARGYTF.

The chain is built from TRBV19 and TRBJ2-2; TRBD2 matches at 9 bases. The length of the CDR3 is 18 residues. CDR1 is LNHDA, CDR2 SQIVND, per germline (reference sequence). Germline trimming cut 5 bases from V and 3 bases from J; bases unmatched to any gene: 13. CDR3 in DNA: TGTGCCAGTAGTTCCTCACCCCTGACTAGCGGATACACCGGGGAGCTGTTTTTT. It encodes CASSSSPLTSGYTGELFF.

The CDR3 nucleotides are TGTGCCAGCAGTGGGGGAGACAGGGGTCATAGGATGGAGCTGTTTTTT. Its protein product is CASSGGDRGHRMELFF. The chain is built from TRBV2 and TRBJ2-2, with 8 nucleotides matching TRBD1. Germline lookup yields CDR1 SNHLY and CDR2 FYNNEI. V lost 4 bases, J lost 10 bases, and 14 bases stayed unmatched. This CDR3 has 16 residues.

The chain carries TRBV2 and TRBJ1-4; 7 nucleotides match TRBD1. CDR3 length: 14 residues. Looked up from germline, CDR1 is SNHLY and CDR2 is FYNNEI. Losses at the gene ends were 6 bases for V and 5 bases for J; bases not matched to a gene: 6. CDR3 sequence: CASRPGQPNEKLFF. DNA of the CDR3: TGTGCCAGCAGGCCGGGACAGCCAAATGAAAAACTGTTTTTT.